These 13 T cell receptor beta chains were all obtained from the same sample, sequenced in a study of CD8+CD57+ T cells in acquired aplastic anemia. Profiling that covered TCR beta VDJ and CDR3 relied on genomic DNA as its template. TCRdb redid the calling of the reads with MiXCR, one entry per CDR3 protein. This sample yields 150,000 to 200,000 distinct CDR3 sequences, of which more than 40% are seen a single time; roughly 30% belongs to the top ten. Sequencing was done on patients that had shown CD8+CD57+ cell expansion by flow cytometry. The sequenced sample consisted of sorted CD4+, CD8+, or CD8+CD57+ T cells (not recorded which) from PBMCs. The source is a human donor with aplastic anemia.

A remark on this clonotype: Possible read error: a much larger clone is one base away. This chain links TRBV9 with TRBJ2-1; the match to TRBD2 covers 13 bases. The length of the CDR3 is 16 residues. Germline loops: CDR1 SGDLS, CDR2 YYNGEE. The CDR3 here is CASSAMGLAGSNGQFF. The CDR3 bases are TGTGCCAGCAGCGCCATGGGACTAGCGGGAAGCAATGGGCAGTTCTTC.

This clonotype has only one observation. This chain connects TRBV6-1 to TRBJ1-1, with D possibly being TRBD1 (6 bases). There are 13 residues in the CDR3. The V gene's germline CDR1 is MNHNS and CDR2 SASEGT. Trimming removed 6 bases at V and 8 bases at J, with 16 bases between. The CDR3 reads CASRRVSQGEAFF. CDR3 sequence (DNA): TGTGCCAGCAGGAGAGTGAGCCAGGGGGAAGCTTTCTTT.

This clonotype was seen many times. The genes are TRBV6-1 and TRBJ1-2, with a weak D call TRBD1 (5 bases). The CDR3 totals 14 residues. Between the trimmed V and J ends, which lost 6 bases and 4 bases, there was a span of 15 bases. The germline gives CDR1 MNHNS, CDR2 SASEGT. The CDR3 loop is CASSHRGEPYGYTF. DNA of the CDR3: TGTGCCAGCAGCCACCGGGGGGAACCCTATGGCTACACCTTC.

There are many counts of this clonotype. The chain combines TRBV6-2 or TRBV6-3 with TRBJ1-2, with a possible D match to TRBD1 (5 bases). Germline V CDR1 and CDR2: MNHEY, SVGEGT. The CDR3 runs 14 residues. Deletions cut 2 bases from V and 1 base from J, with 8 bases between. CDR3 loop: CASSYDRVNYGYTF. CDR3 DNA: TGTGCCAGCAGTTACGACAGAGTTAACTATGGCTACACCTTC.

The gene calls are TRBV19 and TRBJ1-4; D possibly corresponds to TRBD1 (6 bases). Germline CDR1 LNHDA, CDR2 SQIVND (reference sequence). Trimming stripped 3 bases from V and 5 bases from J, with 13 bases between. This CDR3 comprises 15 residues. The CDR3 here is CASSMPGARNEKLFF. CDR3 bases: TGTGCCAGTAGTATGCCAGGGGCGCGGAATGAAAAACTGTTTTTT.

This clonotype was picked up a small number of times. This chain connects TRBV2 to TRBJ1-2; D ambiguous. CDR3 length: 15 amino acids. Germline assignment: CDR1 SNHLY and CDR2 FYNNEI. V lost 6 bases and J 4 bases, leaving 18 bases between the germline ends. The CDR3 is CASSPQTGGFYGYTF. In DNA form, the CDR3 reads TGTGCCAGCAGCCCACAAACTGGAGGGTTCTATGGCTACACCTTC.

The genes are TRBV15 and TRBJ2-7, with D hard to call. There are 14 residues in the CDR3. V lost 3 bases and J 2 bases, leaving 11 bases between the germline ends. Germline CDR1 LNHNV, CDR2 YYDKDF (reference sequence). This CDR3 reads CATSSSGQTYEQYF. The CDR3 DNA sequence: TGTGCCACCAGCAGCTCGGGCCAAACCTACGAGCAGTACTTC.

This chain uses TRBV29-1 with TRBJ2-7; D not certain. This CDR3 has 12 amino acids. Trimming removed 1 base at V and 6 bases at J, with 10 bases between. Germline loops: CDR1 SQVTM, CDR2 ANQGSEA. CDR3 DNA: TGCAGCGTTGAAGGCACGGCGGCCGAGCAGTACTTC. Its translation: CSVEGTAAEQYF.

CDR3 amino acids: CASSQDLLANQETQYF. The CDR3 DNA reads as TGTGCCAGCAGCCAAGATTTACTAGCGAATCAAGAGACCCAGTACTTC. This sequence joins TRBV3-1 and TRBJ2-5; 7 nucleotides line up with TRBD2. The CDR3 has 16 amino acids. After removal of 0 bases from V and 2 bases from J, the junction contained 6 bases not matched to a gene. Germline V gene sequence: CDR1 LGHDT, CDR2 YNNKEL (reference sequence).

The chain recombines TRBV15 with TRBJ2-1; TRBD2 might be the D (7 bases). V gave up 1 base and J gave up 4 bases, with 14 bases separating them. This CDR3 contains 16 residues. Germline CDR1 and CDR2: LNHNV and YYDKDF (reference sequence). Here the CDR3 reads CATSRGGASGYNEQFF. The CDR3 DNA follows: TGTGCCACCAGCAGAGGGGGGGCTAGCGGTTACAATGAGCAGTTCTTC.

This sequence joins TRBV12-3 or TRBV12-4 and TRBJ2-5; D gene ambiguous. CDR3 length: 13 amino acids. Trimming stripped 6 bases from V and 2 bases from J, with 10 bases between. CDR3 protein: CASRVAGQETQYF. CDR3 DNA: TGTGCCAGCAGAGTCGCAGGACAAGAGACCCAGTACTTC.

As to this clonotype: A much more abundant neighbour one base away suggests this may be a read error. J is TRBJ2-3 and V is TRBV12-3 or TRBV12-4; D remains ambiguous. V was trimmed by 3 bases and J by 6 bases, leaving 13 bases between them. The CDR3 spans 14 residues. DNA for the CDR3: TGTGCCAGCAGTTTGTGGCTCGCTCTGGATACGCAGTATTTT. This translates into CASSLWLALDTQYF.

As DNA, the CDR3 is TGCAGTGCAGACGCAGGGGTATCTGGCTACACCTTC. Residues: CSADAGVSGYTF. The chain is built from TRBV20-1 and TRBJ1-2; TRBD1 is a possible D gene (6 bases). Germline values: CDR1 DFQATT, CDR2 SNEGSKA (reference sequence). CDR3 length equals 12 residues. Trimming took 6 bases from V and 7 from J, leaving 15 bases between them.